In this sample, the clone carrying this T cell receptor beta chain turned up many times. The sample is drawn from a study of HIV-infected patients and healthy controls. The repertoire came from unfractionated whole blood and reflected all unsorted peripheral T cells. V lost 1 base and J lost 4, with 16 bases in between. This CDR3 has 17 amino acids. Reverse transcription used about 500 ng RNA and constant-region primers for alpha and beta. Using multiplexing indices, alpha and beta chain libraries were generated apart by chain-specific third strand synthesis. One entry per CDR3 protein results from TCRdb running MiXCR on the 5' RACE reads. The sample has 6,000 to 8,000 distinct CDR3 sequences; roughly 11% are singletons.

The clonotype was recovered from an adult with HIV infection. This chain links TRBV12-3 or TRBV12-4 with TRBJ2-2; D uncertain. The sequenced sample was blood, obtained before antiretroviral therapy. The CDR3 spells CASSLGSGDSVTGELFF. In nucleotides, the CDR3 is TGTGCCAGCAGTTTAGGGTCAGGCGACTCTGTCACCGGGGAGCTGTTTTTT.